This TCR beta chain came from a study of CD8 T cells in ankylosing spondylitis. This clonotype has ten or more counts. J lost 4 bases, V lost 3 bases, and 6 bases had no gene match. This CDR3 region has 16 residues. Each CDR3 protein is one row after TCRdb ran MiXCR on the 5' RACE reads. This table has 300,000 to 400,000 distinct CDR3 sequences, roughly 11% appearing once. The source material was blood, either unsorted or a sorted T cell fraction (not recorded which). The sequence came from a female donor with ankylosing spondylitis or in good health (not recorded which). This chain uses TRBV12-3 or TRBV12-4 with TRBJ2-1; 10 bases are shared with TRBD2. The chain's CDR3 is CASSLLAGEGYNEQFF. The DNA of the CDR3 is TGTGCCAGCAGTTTGCTAGCGGGAGAGGGGTACAATGAGCAGTTCTTC.